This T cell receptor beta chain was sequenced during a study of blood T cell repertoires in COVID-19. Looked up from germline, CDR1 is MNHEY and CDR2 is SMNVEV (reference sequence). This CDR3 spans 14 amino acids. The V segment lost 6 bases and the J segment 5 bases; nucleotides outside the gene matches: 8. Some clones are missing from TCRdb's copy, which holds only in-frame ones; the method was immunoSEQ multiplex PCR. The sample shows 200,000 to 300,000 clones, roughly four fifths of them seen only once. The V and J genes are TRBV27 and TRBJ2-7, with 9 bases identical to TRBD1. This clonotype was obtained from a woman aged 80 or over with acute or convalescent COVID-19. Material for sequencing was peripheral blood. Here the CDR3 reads CASSPRDRVDEQYF. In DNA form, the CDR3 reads TGTGCCAGCAGCCCCCGGGACAGGGTCGACGAGCAGTACTTC.